These T cell receptor beta chains were read from a single sample in a study of glioma-infiltrating T cells. One entry per CDR3 protein, called by TCRdb with MiXCR from the multiplex PCR reads. The sample lists 300,000 to 450,000 distinct CDR3 sequences; approximately 42% were seen once. The specimen sequenced was glioma tissue, nonneoplastic brain tissue, or PBMCs (not recorded which). Source of these receptors: a human donor with low-grade glioma or glioblastoma, undergoing nonglioma brain surgery, or in good health (not recorded which). Both conserved end residues are trimmed from each CDR3. Only part of the rows carry a size: once, few, many, or a class if the clone is expanded.

SARGTNQPQH	few	TRBJ1-5	TRBV20-1
ASSFPGLNTEAF	.	TRBJ1-1	TRBV5-4
ASSTGGAHSYNEQF	many	TRBJ2-1	TRBV27
ASSLSVQPQH	.	TRBJ1-5	TRBV12-3/TRBV12-4
ASSEIGHGYT	.	TRBJ1-2	TRBV25-1
ASSQVGRGQETQY	.	TRBJ2-5	TRBV3-1
ASSQDLVGPTSYEQY	.	TRBJ2-7	TRBV4-2
ATSSYLAGSSYNEQF	.	TRBJ2-1	TRBV15
ASSSSETFQPQH	few	TRBJ1-5	TRBV7-8
GNRGPLNSPLH	.	TRBJ1-6	TRBV20-1